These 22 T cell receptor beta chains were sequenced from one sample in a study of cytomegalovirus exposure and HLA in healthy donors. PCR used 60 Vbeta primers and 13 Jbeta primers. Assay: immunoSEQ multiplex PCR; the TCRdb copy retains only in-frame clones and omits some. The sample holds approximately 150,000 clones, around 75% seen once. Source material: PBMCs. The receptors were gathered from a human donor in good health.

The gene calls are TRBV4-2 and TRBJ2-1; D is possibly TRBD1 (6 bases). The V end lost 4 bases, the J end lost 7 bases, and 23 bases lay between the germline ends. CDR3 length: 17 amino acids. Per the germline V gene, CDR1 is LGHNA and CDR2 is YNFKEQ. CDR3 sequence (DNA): TGTGCCAGCAGCCCCCTAATCCGGGACAAAAATAGAAATGAGCAGTTCTTC. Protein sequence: CASSPLIRDKNRNEQFF.

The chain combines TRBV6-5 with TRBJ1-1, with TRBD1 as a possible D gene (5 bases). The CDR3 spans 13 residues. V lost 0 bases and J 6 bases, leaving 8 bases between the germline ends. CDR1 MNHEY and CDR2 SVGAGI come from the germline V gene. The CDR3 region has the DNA TGTGCCAGCAGTTACTCCCCCAGGGCTGAAGCTTTCTTT. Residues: CASSYSPRAEAFF.

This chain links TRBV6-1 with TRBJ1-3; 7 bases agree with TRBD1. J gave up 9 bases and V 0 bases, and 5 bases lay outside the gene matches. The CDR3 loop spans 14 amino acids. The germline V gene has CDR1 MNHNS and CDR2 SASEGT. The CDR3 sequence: CASSEAGTAGTIYF. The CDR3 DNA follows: TGTGCCAGCAGTGAAGCCGGGACAGCAGGCACCATATATTTT.

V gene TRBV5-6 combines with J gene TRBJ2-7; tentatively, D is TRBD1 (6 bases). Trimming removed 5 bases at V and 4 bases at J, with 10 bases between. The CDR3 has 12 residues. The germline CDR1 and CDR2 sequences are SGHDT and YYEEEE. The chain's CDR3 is CASRLGGYEQYF. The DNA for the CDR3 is TGTGCCAGCAGACTAGGGGGATACGAGCAGTACTTC.

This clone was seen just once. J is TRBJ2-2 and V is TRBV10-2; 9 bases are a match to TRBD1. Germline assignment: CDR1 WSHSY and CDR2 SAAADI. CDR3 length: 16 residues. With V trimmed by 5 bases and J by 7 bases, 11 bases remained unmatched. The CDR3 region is CASSQWSGQGIGELFF. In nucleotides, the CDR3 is TGCGCCAGCAGTCAATGGTCGGGACAGGGCATCGGGGAGCTGTTTTTT.

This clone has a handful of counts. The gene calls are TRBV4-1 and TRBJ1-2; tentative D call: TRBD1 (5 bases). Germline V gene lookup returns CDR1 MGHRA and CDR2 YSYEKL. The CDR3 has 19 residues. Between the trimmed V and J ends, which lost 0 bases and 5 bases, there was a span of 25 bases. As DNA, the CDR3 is TGCGCCAGCAGCCAAGATGGCCAAGTTTTCGGGGGATCGGTTTATGGCTACACCTTC. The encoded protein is CASSQDGQVFGGSVYGYTF.

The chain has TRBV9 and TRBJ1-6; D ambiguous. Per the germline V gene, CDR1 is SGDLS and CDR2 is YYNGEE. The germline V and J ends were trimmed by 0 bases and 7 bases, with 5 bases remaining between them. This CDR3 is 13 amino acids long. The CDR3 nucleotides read TGTGCCAGCAGCGTAGATCTAAATTCACCCCTCCACTTT. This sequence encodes CASSVDLNSPLHF.

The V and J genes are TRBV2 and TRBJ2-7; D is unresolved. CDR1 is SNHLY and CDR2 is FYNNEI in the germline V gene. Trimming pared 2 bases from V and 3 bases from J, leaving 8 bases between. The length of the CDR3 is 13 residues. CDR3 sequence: CASSEIQIYEQYF. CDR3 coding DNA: TGTGCCAGCAGTGAAATCCAGATCTACGAGCAGTACTTC.

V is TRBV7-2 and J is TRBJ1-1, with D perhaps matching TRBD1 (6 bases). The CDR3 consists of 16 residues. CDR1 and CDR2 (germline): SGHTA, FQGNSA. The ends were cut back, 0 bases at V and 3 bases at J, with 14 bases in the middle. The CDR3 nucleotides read TGTGCCAGCAGCTTAGCGGGGACAAAGACGTACACTGAAGCTTTCTTT. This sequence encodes CASSLAGTKTYTEAFF. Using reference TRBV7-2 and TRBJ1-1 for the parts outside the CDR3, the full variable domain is GAGVSQSPSNKVTEKGKDVELRCDPISGHTALYWYRQSLGQGLEFLIYFQGNSAPDKSGLPSDRFSAERTGGSVSTLTIQRTQQEDSAVYLCASSLAGTKTYTEAFFGQGTRLTVV.

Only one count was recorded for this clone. The DNA for the CDR3 is TGTGCCAGCAGCGCCAGATCACAGGGACCAACTAATGAAAAACTGTTTTTT. Its protein product is CASSARSQGPTNEKLFF. This chain links TRBV13 with TRBJ1-4; D is perhaps TRBD1 (6 bases). The V and J ends lost 5 bases and 0 bases respectively, with 16 bases between them. The CDR3 is 17 amino acids. The germline V gene has CDR1 PRHDT and CDR2 FYEKMQ (reference sequence).

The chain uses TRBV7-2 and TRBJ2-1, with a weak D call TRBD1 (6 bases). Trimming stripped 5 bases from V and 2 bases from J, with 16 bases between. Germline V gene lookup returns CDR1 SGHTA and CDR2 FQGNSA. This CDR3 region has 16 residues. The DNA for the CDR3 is TGTGCCAGCAGCCGAAGGGGGAGCTTGCCCTACAATGAGCAGTTCTTC. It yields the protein CASSRRGSLPYNEQFF.

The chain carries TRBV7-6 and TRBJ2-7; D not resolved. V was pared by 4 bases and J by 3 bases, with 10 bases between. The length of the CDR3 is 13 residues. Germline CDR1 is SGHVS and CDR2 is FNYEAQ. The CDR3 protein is CASSSTSGYEQYF. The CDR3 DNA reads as TGTGCCAGCAGCTCTACGTCCGGCTACGAGCAGTACTTC.

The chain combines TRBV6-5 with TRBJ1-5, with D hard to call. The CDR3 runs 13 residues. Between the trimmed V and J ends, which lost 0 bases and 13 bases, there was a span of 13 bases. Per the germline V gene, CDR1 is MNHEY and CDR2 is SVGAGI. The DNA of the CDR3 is TGTGCCAGCAGTTACTCGAGCAGAGACTCACAGCATTTT. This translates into CASSYSSRDSQHF.

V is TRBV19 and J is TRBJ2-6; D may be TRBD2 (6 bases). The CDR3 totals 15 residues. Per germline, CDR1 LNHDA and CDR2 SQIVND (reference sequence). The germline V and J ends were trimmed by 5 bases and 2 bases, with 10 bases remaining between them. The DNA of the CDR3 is TGTGCCAGTAGTCGGGGACTGACTGGGGCCAACGTCCTGACTTTC. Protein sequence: CASSRGLTGANVLTF.

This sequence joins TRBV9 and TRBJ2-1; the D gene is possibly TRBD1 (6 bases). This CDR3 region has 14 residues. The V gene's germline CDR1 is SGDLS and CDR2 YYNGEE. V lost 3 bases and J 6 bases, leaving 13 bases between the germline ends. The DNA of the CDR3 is TGTGCCAGCAGCGGTAGGACAGAGAGCAATGAGCAGTTCTTC. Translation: CASSGRTESNEQFF.

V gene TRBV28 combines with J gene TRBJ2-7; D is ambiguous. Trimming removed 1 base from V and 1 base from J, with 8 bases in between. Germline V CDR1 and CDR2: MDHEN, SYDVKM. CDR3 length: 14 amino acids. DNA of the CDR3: TGTGCCAGCAGTTTATTTATCAGTTCCTACGAGCAGTACTTC. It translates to CASSLFISSYEQYF.

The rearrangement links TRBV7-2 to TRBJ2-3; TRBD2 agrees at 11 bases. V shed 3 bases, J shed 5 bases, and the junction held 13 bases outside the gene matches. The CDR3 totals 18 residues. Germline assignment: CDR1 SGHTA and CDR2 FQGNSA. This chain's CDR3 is CASSLRVAGGLSKDTQYF. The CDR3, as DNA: TGTGCCAGCAGCTTGAGGGTAGCGGGGGGGCTCTCGAAAGATACGCAGTATTTT.

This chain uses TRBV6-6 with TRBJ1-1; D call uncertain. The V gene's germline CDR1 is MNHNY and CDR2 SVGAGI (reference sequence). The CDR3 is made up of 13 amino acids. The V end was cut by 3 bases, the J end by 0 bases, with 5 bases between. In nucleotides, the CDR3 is TGTGCCAGCAGTTATCTGTTGAACACTGAAGCTTTCTTT. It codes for CASSYLLNTEAFF.

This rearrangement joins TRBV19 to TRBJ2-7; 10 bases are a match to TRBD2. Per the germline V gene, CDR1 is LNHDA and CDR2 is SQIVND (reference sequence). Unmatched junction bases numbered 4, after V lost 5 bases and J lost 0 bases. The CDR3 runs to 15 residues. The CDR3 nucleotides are TGTGCCAGTAGTCCCGGGACTAGCGACTCCTACGAGCAGTACTTC. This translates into CASSPGTSDSYEQYF.

The CDR3 region is CASSPPASTGPYNQPQHF. The CDR3 coding sequence is TGTGCCAGCAGCCCTCCCGCCTCGACAGGACCTTACAATCAGCCCCAGCATTTT. The chain has TRBV21-1 and TRBJ1-5; the table assigns TRBD1, which was not confirmed against the DNA. TRBV21-1 is a pseudogene segment. The CDR3 length is 18 residues.

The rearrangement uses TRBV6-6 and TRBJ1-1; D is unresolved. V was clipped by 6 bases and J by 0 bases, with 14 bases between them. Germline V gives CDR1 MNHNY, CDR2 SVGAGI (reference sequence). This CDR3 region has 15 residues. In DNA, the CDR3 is TGTGCCAGCAGCCCCGCTACAGATATGAACACTGAAGCTTTCTTT. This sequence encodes CASSPATDMNTEAFF.

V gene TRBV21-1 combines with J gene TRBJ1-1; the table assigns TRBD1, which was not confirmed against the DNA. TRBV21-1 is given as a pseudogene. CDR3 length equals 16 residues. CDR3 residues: CASSKLARGENTEAFF. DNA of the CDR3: TGTGCCAGCAGCAAATTAGCCAGGGGCGAGAACACTGAAGCTTTCTTT.